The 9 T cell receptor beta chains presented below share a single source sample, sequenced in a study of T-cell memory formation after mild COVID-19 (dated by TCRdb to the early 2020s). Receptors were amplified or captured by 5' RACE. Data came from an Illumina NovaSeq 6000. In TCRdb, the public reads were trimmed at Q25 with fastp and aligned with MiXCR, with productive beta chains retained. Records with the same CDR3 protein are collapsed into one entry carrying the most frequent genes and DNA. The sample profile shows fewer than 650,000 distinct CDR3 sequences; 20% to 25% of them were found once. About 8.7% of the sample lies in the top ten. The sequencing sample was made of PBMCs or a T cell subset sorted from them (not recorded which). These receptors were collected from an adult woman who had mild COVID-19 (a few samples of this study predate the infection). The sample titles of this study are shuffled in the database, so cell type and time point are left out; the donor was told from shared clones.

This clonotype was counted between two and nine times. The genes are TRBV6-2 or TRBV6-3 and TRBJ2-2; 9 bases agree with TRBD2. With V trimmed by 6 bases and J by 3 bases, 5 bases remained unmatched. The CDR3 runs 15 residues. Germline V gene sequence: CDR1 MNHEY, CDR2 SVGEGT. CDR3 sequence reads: CASRRLAADTGELFF. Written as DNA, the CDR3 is TGTGCCAGCAGAAGACTAGCGGCCGACACCGGGGAGCTGTTTTTT.

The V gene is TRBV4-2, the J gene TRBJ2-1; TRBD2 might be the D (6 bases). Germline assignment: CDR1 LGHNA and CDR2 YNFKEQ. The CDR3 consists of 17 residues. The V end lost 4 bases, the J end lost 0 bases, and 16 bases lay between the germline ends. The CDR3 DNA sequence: TGTGCCAGCAGCCGCGCGTTGGCGGGGAGCTCCTACAATGAGCAGTTCTTC. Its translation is CASSRALAGSSYNEQFF.

This CDR3 reads CASSSPTLYTGELFF. In nucleotides, the CDR3 is TGTGCCAGCTCATCCCCGACACTCTACACCGGGGAGCTGTTTTTT. The V and J genes are TRBV18 and TRBJ2-2; D ambiguous. There are 15 residues in the CDR3. Trimming left V 5 bases short and J 3 bases short, with 13 bases between. Germline V lookup: CDR1 KGHSH, CDR2 LQKENI.

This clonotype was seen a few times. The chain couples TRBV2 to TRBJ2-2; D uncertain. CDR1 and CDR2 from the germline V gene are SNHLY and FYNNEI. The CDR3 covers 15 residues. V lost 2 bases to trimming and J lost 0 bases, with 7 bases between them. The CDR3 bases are TGTGCCAGCAGTGAAACACACGCGAACACCGGGGAGCTGTTTTTT. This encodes CASSETHANTGELFF.

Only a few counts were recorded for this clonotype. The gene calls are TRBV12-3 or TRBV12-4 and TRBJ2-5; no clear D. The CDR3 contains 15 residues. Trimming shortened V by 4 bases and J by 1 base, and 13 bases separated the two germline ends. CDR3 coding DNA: TGTGCCAGCAGTTCGCCAAAGGGTTTCCAAGAGACCCAGTACTTC. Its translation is CASSSPKGFQETQYF.

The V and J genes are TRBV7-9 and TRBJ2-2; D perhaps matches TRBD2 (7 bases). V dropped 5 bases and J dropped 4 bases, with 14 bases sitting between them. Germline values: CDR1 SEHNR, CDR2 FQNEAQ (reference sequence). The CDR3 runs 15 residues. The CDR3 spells CASSRGAALTGELFF. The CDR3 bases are TGTGCCAGCAGCCGGGGGGCGGCTCTCACCGGGGAGCTGTTTTTT.

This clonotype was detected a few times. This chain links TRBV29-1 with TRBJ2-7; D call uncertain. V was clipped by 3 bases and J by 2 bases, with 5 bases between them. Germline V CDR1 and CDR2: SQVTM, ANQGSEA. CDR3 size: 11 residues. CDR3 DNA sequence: TGCAGCGTTGACAGCGCCTACGAGCAGTACTTC. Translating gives CSVDSAYEQYF.

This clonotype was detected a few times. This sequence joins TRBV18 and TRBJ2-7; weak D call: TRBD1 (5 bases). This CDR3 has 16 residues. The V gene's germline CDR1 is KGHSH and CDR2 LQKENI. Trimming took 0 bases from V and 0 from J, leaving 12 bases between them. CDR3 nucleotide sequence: TGTGCCAGCTCACCACCGCAGGGTAGTATCTCCTACGAGCAGTACTTC. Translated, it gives CASSPPQGSISYEQYF.

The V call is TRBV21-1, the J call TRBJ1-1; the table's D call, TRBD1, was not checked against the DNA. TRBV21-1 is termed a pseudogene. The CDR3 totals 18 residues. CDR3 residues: CASSNSEEGAEFPTEAFF. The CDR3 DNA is TGTGCCAGCAGCAACTCAGAAGAGGGGGCGGAATTTCCGACTGAAGCTTTCTTT.